This is a list of T cell receptor beta chains from one sample in a study of shared clonotypes between healthy human individuals. Repertoires were generated with immunoSEQ multiplex PCR, while TCRdb's copy carries only in-frame clones and drops some. The table has about 1.1 million clones, about 72% seen once. Sample: memory CD4+ T cells from PBMCs. These receptors all stem from a man in his late teens or twenties in good health. Some clones in this sample may be carry-over from other donors' samples. The CDR3 runs from the conserved cysteine through the conserved F or W. A D gene is named only where the DNA matches it firmly. The size entry is marked missing in some rows and otherwise reads once, few, many or a size class.

>15|NA|TRBV11-2|once|TRBJ1-1
CASSDMMGVGTEAFF
TGTGCCAGCAGCGATATGATGGGAGTCGGCACTGAAGCTTTCTTT
>15|TRBD1|TRBV5-4|NA|TRBJ2-7
CASSLFGTGSYEQYF
TGTGCCAGCAGCTTGTTCGGGACAGGGTCCTACGAGCAGTACTTC
>17|TRBD2|TRBV10-1|NA|TRBJ2-7
CASSEGRVGGDPYEQYF
TGCGCCAGCAGTGAGGGGAGGGTGGGGGGAGACCCCTACGAGCAGTACTTC
>15|NA|TRBV9|many|TRBJ2-1
CASSVAKRRYNEQFF
TGTGCCAGCAGCGTAGCGAAGCGTCGTTACAATGAGCAGTTCTTC
>10|NA|TRBV30|NA|TRBJ2-5
CAWSKETQYF
TGTGCCTGGAGTAAGGAGACCCAGTACTTC
>15|NA|TRBV18|NA|TRBJ1-2
CASSPEGGANYGYTF
TGTGCCAGCTCACCCGAGGGGGGGGCTAACTATGGCTACACCTTC
>19|TRBD2|TRBV7-2|NA|TRBJ2-1
CASSPYPGLAGVGVNEQFF
TGTGCCAGCAGCCCTTACCCGGGACTAGCGGGAGTTGGGGTGAATGAGCAGTTCTTC
>14|TRBD1|TRBV7-9|NA|TRBJ1-2
CASSFPLGGAGYTF
TGTGCCAGCAGCTTTCCCCTAGGGGGCGCGGGCTACACCTTC
>16|TRBD2|TRBV29-1|NA|TRBJ2-1
CSVDTTGLAESNEQFF
TGCAGCGTCGACACTACCGGACTAGCGGAGAGCAATGAGCAGTTCTTC
>14|TRBD2|TRBV29-1|few|TRBJ2-3
CSVKVDGRTDTQYF
TGCAGCGTTAAGGTAGACGGGAGGACAGATACGCAGTATTTT
>15|NA|TRBV25-1|NA|TRBJ1-1
CASSDWLGGGTEAFF
TGTGCCAGCAGTGATTGGTTGGGGGGGGGCACTGAAGCTTTCTTT
>13|NA|TRBV30|NA|TRBJ2-1
CAWSSGTPNEQFF
TGTGCCTGGAGTTCAGGGACGCCCAATGAGCAGTTCTTC
>16|NA|TRBV5-3|NA|TRBJ2-2
CARSFRHGRRTGELFF
TGTGCCAGAAGCTTCCGACATGGTAGGAGGACCGGGGAGCTGTTTTTT
>15|NA|TRBV7-2|few|TRBJ1-5
CASSFFGLSNQPQHF
TGTGCCAGCAGCTTTTTCGGGCTTAGCAATCAGCCCCAGCATTTT
>13|TRBD1|TRBV6-1|few|TRBJ2-4
CARTGGRGYIQYF
TGTGCCAGGACAGGGGGCCGAGGATACATTCAGTACTTC
>15|NA|TRBV2|few|TRBJ2-1
CASSDQDSMYNEQFF
TGTGCCAGCAGTGACCAAGACAGTATGTACAATGAGCAGTTCTTC
>14|NA|TRBV21-1|few|TRBJ2-3
CAPGLGPPADTQYF
TGTGCCCCGGGGCTGGGGCCGCCGGCAGATACGCAGTATTTT
>16|TRBD1|TRBV25-1|once|TRBJ2-2
CASSALTGGFTGELFF
TGTGCCAGCAGCGCTCTCACAGGGGGCTTCACCGGGGAGCTGTTTTTT
>13|NA|TRBV5-1|NA|TRBJ1-5
CASSYGGGQPQHF
TGCGCCAGCAGCTACGGTGGGGGGCAGCCCCAGCATTTT
>13|NA|TRBV7-9|NA|TRBJ2-1
CASSPARRGEQFF
TGTGCCAGCAGCCCTGCTCGGAGGGGTGAGCAGTTCTTC
>13|NA|TRBV15|NA|TRBJ1-1
CATSRGRGTEAFF
TGTGCCACCAGCAGGGGCCGAGGCACTGAAGCTTTCTTT
>16|NA|TRBV28|NA|TRBJ2-2
CASRPPRGPNTGELFF
TGTGCCAGCAGACCCCCCCGGGGGCCGAACACCGGGGAGCTGTTTTTT